Following are 10 T cell receptor beta chains from one sample sequenced in a study of cytomegalovirus exposure and HLA in healthy donors. PCR involved 60 Vbeta and 13 Jbeta primers. The method was immunoSEQ multiplex PCR; TCRdb's version includes in-frame clones alone and lacks a portion of them. The table includes more than 120,000 clones, 65% to 90% detected once. The sequencing sample was made of PBMCs. The receptors originated from a woman aged 30 to 39 in good health and CMV-seronegative.

Worth noting for this clone: A junction boundary mismatches the germline segment, possibly from a read error. J is TRBJ1-2 and V is TRBV7-9, with TRBD1 matching over 8 bases. The CDR3 loop spans 13 amino acids. Germline CDR1 is SEHNR and CDR2 is FQNEAQ (reference sequence). CDR3 coding DNA: TGTTCCAGCAGCCGACAGGGGAACTATGGCTACACCTTC. It specifies CSSSRQGNYGYTF.

V usage is TRBV27 and J usage is TRBJ2-5, with D possibly matching TRBD2 (6 bases). The J call is doubtful: the DNA matches TRBJ2-7 better. Germline CDR1 is MNHEY and CDR2 is SMNVEV (reference sequence). This CDR3 has 14 residues. This CDR3 reads CASNLARGTYEQYF. The CDR3 DNA sequence: TGTGCCAGCAACCTAGCTCGGGGGACCTACGAGCAGTACTTC.

V and J are TRBV27 and TRBJ2-5; tentative D call: TRBD1 (6 bases). The DNA end favors TRBJ2-7, so the J call may be wrong. CDR3 length: 12 amino acids. Germline V lookup: CDR1 MNHEY, CDR2 SMNVEV (reference sequence). CDR3 DNA sequence: TGTGCCCGAACAGGGAGCTCCTACGAGCAGTACTTC. This translates into CARTGSSYEQYF.

The J gene is TRBJ2-7, the V gene TRBV11-3, with 7 bases fitting TRBD2. This CDR3 region has 14 residues. From germline, CDR1 is SGHNT and CDR2 YENEEA. The J segment lost 5 bases and the V segment lost 3 bases, leaving 7 bases of the junction unmatched. As DNA, the CDR3 is TGTGCCAGCAGCTTCGAGGGAGGGACTAACGAGCAGTACTTC. Protein product: CASSFEGGTNEQYF.

V and J are TRBV5-1 and TRBJ2-3; 10 bases map to TRBD2. V lost 4 bases and J lost 2; bases outside the gene matches: 7. The CDR3 has 16 residues. CDR1 and CDR2 from the germline V gene are SGHRS and YFSETQ. The CDR3 sequence: CASSIPSGSTTDTQYF. DNA of the CDR3: TGCGCCAGCAGCATTCCTAGCGGGAGCACCACAGATACGCAGTATTTT. Drawing the rest from reference TRBV5-1 and TRBJ2-3, the complete variable domain is KAGVTQTPRYLIKTRGQQVTLSCSPISGHRSVSWYQQTPGQGLQFLFEYFSETQRNKGNFPGRFSGRQFSNSRSEMNVSTLELGDSALYLCASSIPSGSTTDTQYFGPGTRLTVL.

The genes are TRBV2 and TRBJ1-5; 10 bases fit TRBD1. The CDR3 has 16 residues. V trimming: 7 bases; J trimming: 3 bases; junction bases outside the gene matches: 9. In germline, CDR1 is SNHLY, CDR2 FYNNEI. The CDR3 nucleotides are TGTGCCAGCATGGGCGGGACAGGGGAATACAATCAGCCCCAGCATTTT. Translation gives CASMGGTGEYNQPQHF.

The chain carries TRBV9 and TRBJ1-2; D call uncertain. The CDR3 extends over 16 amino acids. V shed 0 bases and J shed 1 base, with 13 bases lying between them. Germline V gives CDR1 SGDLS, CDR2 YYNGEE. As DNA, the CDR3 is TGTGCCAGCAGCGTAGGTCAACGGTCGAGTAACTATGGCTACACCTTC. Translating it yields CASSVGQRSSNYGYTF.

This clone has only one observation. The chain has TRBV18 and TRBJ1-5; 12 nucleotides agree with TRBD1. V was clipped by 4 bases and J by 0 bases; unmatched bases: 16. The germline V gene has CDR1 KGHSH and CDR2 LQKENI. This CDR3 region has 21 residues. The CDR3 coding sequence is TGTGCCAGCTCACTTAAGGGACAGGGGGCGACCCTAGCTTATAGCAATCAGCCCCAGCATTTT. Encoded protein: CASSLKGQGATLAYSNQPQHF.

The genes are TRBV10-3 and TRBJ1-2; perhaps TRBD1 as D (5 bases). Germline V gives CDR1 ENHRY, CDR2 SYGVKD. This CDR3 spans 19 amino acids. V dropped 0 bases and J dropped 5 bases, with 25 bases sitting between them. The DNA for the CDR3 is TGTGCCATCAGTGAGTCGACTGGGCTCGGGAGGACACACGCGTATGGCTACACCTTC. This sequence encodes CAISESTGLGRTHAYGYTF.

The V gene is TRBV18, the J gene TRBJ2-7; 13 bases line up with TRBD2. CDR1 KGHSH and CDR2 LQKENI come from the germline V gene. The CDR3 extends over 14 amino acids. J was trimmed by 10 bases and V by 6 bases; bases with no gene match: 9. The CDR3 protein is CASSGTSGTLEQYF. For the CDR3, the DNA is TGTGCCAGCTCCGGGACTAGCGGGACCCTCGAACAGTACTTC.